Included here is one TCR beta chain sequence, with context. Its cognate antigen is unknown. This record comes from a study of T cell responses to AZD1222 COVID-19 vaccine. About the research overall: Combined were second doses at about 4 or about 12 weeks.

The table came from immunoSEQ multiplex PCR; TCRdb's copy has only in-frame clones and leaves some out. The table lists about 150,000 clones, around nine tenths of them singletons, with 1.8% in the top ten. Germline-derived CDR1 and CDR2 are SGDLS and YYNGEE. This CDR3 spans 14 amino acids. V lost 3 bases to trimming and J lost 7 bases, with 16 bases between them. Overall study results and limits: In the spike-specific TCR repertoire, nearly half reportedly target unmutated variant regions. Donors were largely white British and mainly female; clonal diversity was possibly underestimated.

The source is an adult in good health. The source was peripheral blood, collected on day 0 of AZD1222 vaccination. The chain couples TRBV9 to TRBJ1-1; D perhaps matches TRBD1 (6 bases). CDR3: CASSASDSMVEAFF. DNA for the CDR3: TGTGCCAGCAGCGCCTCGGACAGTATGGTTGAAGCTTTCTTT. Filled out from reference TRBV9 and TRBJ1-1, the complete variable domain reads DSGVTQTPKHLITATGQRVTLRCSPRSGDLSVYWYQQSLDQGLQFLIQYYNGEERAKGNILERFSAQQFPDLHSELNLSSLELGDSALYFCASSASDSMVEAFFGQGTRLTVV.